This T cell receptor beta chain was sequenced during a study of T cell repertoires in cytomegalovirus infection (dated by TCRdb to about 2019). Context from the whole study: Because public TCR beta signatures pointed to carriage of CMV infection together with the matching HLA type, the HLA type of each donor mattered for the analysis.

For sequencing, an Illumina HiSeq 1500 was employed. TCRdb itself trimmed the public reads at Q25 with fastp, ran MiXCR and retained productive beta chains. Rows with a matching CDR3 protein are joined into one entry that keeps the most common DNA and genes. The sample table contains approximately 500,000 distinct CDR3 sequences; only one count was recorded for approximately 15% of them. The top ten clones comprise roughly a quarter of the sample. Broader findings and caveats from the paper: In both this cohort and an independent cohort of several hundred donors, the cumulative frequency of public TCR beta family members distinguished carriers of CMV infection plus the relevant HLA type. In the ex vivo response, HLA-C-restricted CMV-specific TCR beta clonotypes were dominant, and in two of eight donors the single most frequent clonotype came from this HLA-C-restricted group.

Reading the germline V gene gives CDR1 SGHRS and CDR2 YFSETQ. The junction carries 15 bases between V and J, which are trimmed by 2 bases and 0 bases respectively. From cysteine to phenylalanine, the CDR3 is 17 amino acids long. Just CDR3 DNA is preserved here, 51 bases in frame from base 1. This clonotype was counted once. The antigen it binds to is not known. Base qualities are not at hand, and no much larger clone is one base apart. A single read counts as weak evidence. Sequenced: CD8+ T cells from PBMCs. This clonotype originated in a human donor in good health (CMV status not recorded). Some clones in this sample may be carry-over from other donors' samples. The rearranged chain carries TRBV5-1 and TRBJ2-1; tentative D gene TRBD1, with 5 bases matching. The DNA is as follows: TGCGCCAGCAGCTTAGGACGGACACCCAGCTCCTACAATGAGCAGTTCTTC. The encoded protein is CASSLGRTPSSYNEQFF.